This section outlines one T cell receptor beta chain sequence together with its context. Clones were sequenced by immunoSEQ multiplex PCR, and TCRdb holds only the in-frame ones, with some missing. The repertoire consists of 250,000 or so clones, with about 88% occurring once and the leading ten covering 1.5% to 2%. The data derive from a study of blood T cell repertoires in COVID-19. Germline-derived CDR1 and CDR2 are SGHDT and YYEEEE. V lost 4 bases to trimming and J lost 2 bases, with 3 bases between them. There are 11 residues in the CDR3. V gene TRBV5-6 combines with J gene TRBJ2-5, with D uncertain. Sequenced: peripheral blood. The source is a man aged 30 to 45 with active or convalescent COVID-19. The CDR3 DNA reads TGTGCCAGCAGCACTCAAGAGACCCAGTACTTC. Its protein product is CASSTQETQYF.